The TCR beta chain under discussion was sequenced for a study of blood T cell repertoires in COVID-19. Whole-study context: Acute-phase and convalescent COVID-19 samples originated in the United States, Italy and Spain. The analysed material was cDNA or gDNA that came from T cells, B-cell-depleted T cells, or PBMCs.

In the source study's methods: Amplification of reference gene primers was used by the study to estimate nucleated cell counts. The protocol was immunoSEQ multiplex PCR, while the TCRdb copy is restricted to in-frame clones and leaves out a portion. That table furnishes V, J and clone size, whereas the DNA furnished D and trimming. The sample has 90,000 or so clones; roughly 87% are singletons. Sequenced material: peripheral blood. This TCR came from a man in his fifties or sixties with acute or convalescent COVID-19.

DNA of the CDR3: TGTGCCAGCAGCAGTCGGGGGGGCGAAAACAATGAGCAGTTCTTC. This codes for CASSSRGGENNEQFF. The rearrangement joins TRBV28 to TRBJ2-1, with 8 bases matching TRBD2. J lost 5 bases, V lost 6 bases, and 9 bases had no gene match. The CDR3 runs 15 residues. Per germline, CDR1 MDHEN and CDR2 SYDVKM.